This T cell receptor beta chain was observed in a study of vaccination effects on CD4 cells after COVID-19. Remarks on this clone: Its target is unknown. Mismatch with germline at one junction end may stem from a read error.

Viral peptide pools were used in the ViraFEST assay to expand antigen-specific CD4+ T cells, and sequencing came afterward. It was after nine to eleven days of culture that CD4+ T cells were isolated. Two doses of either BNT162b2 or mRNA-1273 were given to each participant. Generated by immunoSEQ multiplex PCR, the TCRdb table keeps only in-frame clones and is missing some. The table has about 69,000 clones, roughly 80% seen once. The CDR3 has 12 amino acids. Germline CDR1 is MDHEN and CDR2 is SYDVKM. The chain is built from TRBV28 and TRBJ2-1, with TRBD1 matching over 7 bases. Sample: CD4+ T cells from PBMCs cultured with HCoV-OC43 spike peptides, taken after COVID-19 vaccination. The subset was: HCoV-OC43 spike overlapping peptide pool stimulation. The sequence was obtained from a human donor who received a COVID-19 vaccine. CDR3 nucleotides: TGTGCCAGCAGTCAAACAAACGACAGGGAACTCTTC. Its translation: CASSQTNDRELF.